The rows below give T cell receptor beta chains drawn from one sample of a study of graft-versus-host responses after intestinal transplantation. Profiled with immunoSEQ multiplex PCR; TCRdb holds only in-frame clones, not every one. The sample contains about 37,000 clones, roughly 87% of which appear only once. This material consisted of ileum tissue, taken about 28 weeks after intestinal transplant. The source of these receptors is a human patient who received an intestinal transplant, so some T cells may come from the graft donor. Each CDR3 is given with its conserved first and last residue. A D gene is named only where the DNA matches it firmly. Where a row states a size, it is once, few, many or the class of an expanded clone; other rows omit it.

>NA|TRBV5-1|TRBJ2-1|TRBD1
CASRGQGAMNEQFF
TGCGCCAGCAGGGGACAGGGGGCAATGAATGAGCAGTTCTTC
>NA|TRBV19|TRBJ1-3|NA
CASSTLRASANTIYF
TGTGCCAGTAGTACCCTACGAGCCTCGGCAAACACCATATATTTT
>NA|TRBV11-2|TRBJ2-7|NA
CASSPGEVYEQYF
TGTGCCAGCAGCCCGGGTGAGGTCTACGAGCAGTACTTC
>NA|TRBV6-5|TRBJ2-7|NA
CASSRRQAGSYEQYF
TGTGCCAGCAGCCGCAGACAGGCCGGCTCCTACGAGCAGTACTTC
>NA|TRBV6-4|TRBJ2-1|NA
CASSDSGWTKGEQFF
TGTGCCAGCAGTGACTCTGGGTGGACTAAGGGTGAGCAGTTCTTC
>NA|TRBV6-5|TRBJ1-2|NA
CASSPQGYGYTF
TGTGCCAGCTCTCCTCAGGGATATGGCTACACCTTC
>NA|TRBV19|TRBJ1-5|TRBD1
CASRAAGQGNQPQHF
TGTGCCAGTAGGGCGGCGGGACAGGGGAATCAGCCCCAGCATTTT
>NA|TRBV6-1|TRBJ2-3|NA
CASSERAGMRDTQYF
TGTGCCAGCAGTGAAAGGGCAGGGATGCGAGATACGCAGTATTTT
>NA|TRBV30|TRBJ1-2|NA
CAWTPGIHYGYTF
TGTGCCTGGACGCCGGGAATCCACTATGGCTACACCTTC
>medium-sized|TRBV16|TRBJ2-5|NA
CASSQSTSQETQYF
TGTGCCAGCAGCCAATCGACGTCCCAAGAGACCCAGTACTTC
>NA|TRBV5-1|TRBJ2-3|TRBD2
CASSFLAGGNTDTQYF
TGCGCCAGCAGCTTTTTGGCGGGAGGGAACACAGATACGCAGTATTTT
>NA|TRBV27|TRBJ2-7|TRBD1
CASSLKVTGGNHISYEQYF
TGTGCCAGCAGTTTAAAGGTAACAGGGGGAAATCACATTTCCTACGAGCAGTACTTC
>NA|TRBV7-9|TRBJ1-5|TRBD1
CASSRQGNQPQHF
TGTGCCAGCAGCCGACAGGGGAATCAGCCCCAGCATTTT
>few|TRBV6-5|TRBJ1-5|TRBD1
CASSETGRRPQHF
TGTGCCAGCAGTGAGACAGGGCGAAGGCCCCAGCATTTT
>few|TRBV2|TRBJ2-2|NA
CASREASVTGELFF
TGTGCCAGCAGAGAGGCCTCAGTCACCGGGGAGCTGTTTTTT
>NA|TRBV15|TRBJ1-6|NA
CATSRGQWGGTGSPLHF
TGTGCCACCAGCAGAGGACAATGGGGTGGGACTGGGTCACCCCTCCACTTT
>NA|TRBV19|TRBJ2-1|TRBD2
CASSISGGTSEQFF
TGTGCCAGTAGTATTTCGGGGGGGACTAGTGAGCAGTTCTTC
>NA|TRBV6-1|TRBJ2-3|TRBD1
CASSEKAWDRGMGDTQYF
TGTGCCAGCAGTGAAAAGGCTTGGGACAGGGGTATGGGAGATACGCAGTATTTT
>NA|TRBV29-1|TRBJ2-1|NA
CSVEDPGPGPYNEQFF
TGCAGCGTTGAAGATCCCGGACCCGGGCCGTACAATGAGCAGTTCTTC
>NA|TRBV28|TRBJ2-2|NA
CATTQGANTGELFF
TGTGCCACTACACAGGGAGCAAACACCGGGGAGCTGTTTTTT
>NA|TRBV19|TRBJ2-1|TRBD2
CASSTLAGLAFF
TGTGCCAGTAGCACTTTAGCGGGATTGGCGTTCTTC
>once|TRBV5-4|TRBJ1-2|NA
CASSWAQGTEYGYTF
TGTGCCAGCAGCTGGGCACAGGGAACAGAGTATGGCTACACCTTC
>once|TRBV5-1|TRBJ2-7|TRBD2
CASSTGLAYEQYF
TGCGCCAGCAGCACAGGACTAGCTTACGAGCAGTACTTC
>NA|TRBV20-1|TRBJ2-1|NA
CSASANNEQFF
TGCAGTGCTAGCGCAAACAATGAGCAGTTCTTC
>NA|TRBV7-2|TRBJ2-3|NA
CASSPRDARNTQYF
TGTGCCAGCAGCCCCCGGGACGCCCGAAATACGCAGTATTTT
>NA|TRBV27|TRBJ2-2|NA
CASSLGYSTGELFF
TGTGCCAGCAGTTTGGGGTATAGCACCGGGGAGCTGTTTTTT
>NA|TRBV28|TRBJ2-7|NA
CASRKGRTTYEQYF
TGTGCCAGCAGGAAGGGACGGACAACCTACGAGCAGTACTTC
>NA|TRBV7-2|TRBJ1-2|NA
CASSPFPGAIYGYTF
TGTGCCAGCAGCCCGTTCCCCGGGGCCATCTATGGCTACACCTTC
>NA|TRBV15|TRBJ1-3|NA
CATSRESGSGNTIYF
TGTGCCACCAGCAGAGAATCCGGCTCTGGAAACACCATATATTTT
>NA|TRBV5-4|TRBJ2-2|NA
CASSLSGSTGELFF
TGTGCCAGCAGCTTGTCGGGATCCACCGGGGAGCTGTTTTTT
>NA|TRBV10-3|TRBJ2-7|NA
CAISDMGQGIYEQYF
TGTGCCATCAGTGACATGGGACAAGGGATCTACGAGCAGTACTTC
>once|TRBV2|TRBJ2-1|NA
CASRDKAYNEQFF
TGTGCCAGCAGAGACAAGGCCTACAATGAGCAGTTCTTC
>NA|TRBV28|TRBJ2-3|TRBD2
CASSFASGGVDTQYF
TGTGCCAGCAGTTTTGCTAGCGGGGGTGTAGATACGCAGTATTTT
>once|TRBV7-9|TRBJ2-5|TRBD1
CASSFTGGPAQETQYF
TGTGCCAGCAGTTTTACAGGGGGCCCGGCTCAAGAGACCCAGTACTTC
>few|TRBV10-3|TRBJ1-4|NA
CAISPTSRELFF
TGTGCCATCAGTCCGACAAGTCGGGAACTGTTTTTT
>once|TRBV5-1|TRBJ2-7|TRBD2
CASSWGLAEHYEQYF
TGCGCCAGCAGCTGGGGACTAGCGGAGCACTACGAGCAGTACTTC
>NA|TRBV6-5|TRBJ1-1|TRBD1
CASSYHDRVEAFF
TGTGCCAGCAGTTACCACGACAGGGTAGAAGCTTTCTTT
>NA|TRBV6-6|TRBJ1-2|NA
CASSPSSGGYGYTF
TGTGCCAGCAGTCCCTCCTCGGGGGGGTATGGCTACACCTTC
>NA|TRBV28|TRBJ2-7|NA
CASSLPTRSGSYEQYF
TGTGCCAGCAGTCTCCCGACACGCAGTGGCTCCTACGAGCAGTACTTC
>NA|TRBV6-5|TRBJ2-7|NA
CASSYSTPHEQYF
TGTGCCAGCAGTTACTCGACTCCCCACGAGCAGTACTTC
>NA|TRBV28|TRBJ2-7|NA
CASSPPGQRGNEQYF
TGTGCCAGCAGTCCCCCCGGACAGCGGGGAAACGAGCAGTACTTC
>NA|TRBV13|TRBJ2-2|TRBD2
CASSFGTSGVTGELFF
TGTGCCAGCAGCTTCGGGACTAGCGGGGTCACCGGGGAGCTGTTTTTT
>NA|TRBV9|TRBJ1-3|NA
CASSVDWSSGNTIYF
TGTGCCAGCAGCGTAGACTGGAGCTCTGGAAACACCATATATTTT
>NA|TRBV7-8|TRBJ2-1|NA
CASSATGGHNEQFF
TGTGCCAGCAGCGCAACCGGCGGGCACAATGAGCAGTTCTTC
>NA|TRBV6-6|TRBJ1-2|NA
CASSLTGLGYTF
TGTGCCAGCAGCCTAACAGGGCTTGGCTACACCTTC
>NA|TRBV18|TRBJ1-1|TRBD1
CASSPRTGEAFF
TGTGCCAGCTCACCCCGGACAGGTGAAGCTTTCTTT
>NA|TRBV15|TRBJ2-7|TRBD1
CATSKGTGGWEQYF
TGTGCCACCAGCAAAGGGACAGGGGGTTGGGAGCAGTACTTC
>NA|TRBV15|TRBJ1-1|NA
CATSRPLDSGETEAFF
TGTGCCACCAGCAGGCCACTAGACAGCGGGGAGACTGAAGCTTTCTTT
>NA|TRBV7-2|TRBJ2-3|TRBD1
CASSFRTGSTDTQYF
TGTGCCAGCAGCTTCCGGACAGGGTCGACAGATACGCAGTATTTT
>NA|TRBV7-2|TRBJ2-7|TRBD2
CASSYYSGRADYEQYF
TGTGCCAGCAGCTATTATAGCGGGAGGGCCGACTACGAGCAGTACTTC
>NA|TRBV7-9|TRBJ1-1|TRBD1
CASSLWTGRNTEAFF
TGTGCCAGCAGCCTGTGGACAGGAAGAAACACTGAAGCTTTCTTT
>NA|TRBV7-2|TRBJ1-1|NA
CASSLGYRGINTEAFF
TGTGCCAGCAGCTTAGGCTATCGAGGAATCAACACTGAAGCTTTCTTT
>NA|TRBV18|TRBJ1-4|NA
CASSPIAGGNEKLFF
TGTGCCAGCTCACCAATCGCGGGGGGGAATGAAAAACTGTTTTTT
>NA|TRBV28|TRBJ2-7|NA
CASSWQPAPYEQYF
TGTGCCAGCAGTTGGCAGCCAGCGCCGTACGAGCAGTACTTC
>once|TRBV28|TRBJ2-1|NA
CASSPGPNPNEQFF
TGTGCCAGCAGTCCGGGACCAAACCCCAATGAGCAGTTCTTC
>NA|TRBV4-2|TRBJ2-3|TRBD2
CASSQEPSGSGTDTQYF
TGTGCCAGCAGCCAAGAACCTAGCGGGAGCGGCACAGATACGCAGTATTTT
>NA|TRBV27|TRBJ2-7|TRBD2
CASSPWGGEQYF
TGTGCCAGCAGCCCATGGGGGGGTGAGCAGTACTTC
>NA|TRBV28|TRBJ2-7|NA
CASRGAPPYEQYF
TGTGCCAGCAGAGGGGCACCACCCTACGAGCAGTACTTC
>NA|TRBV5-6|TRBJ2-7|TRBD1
CASSPMGQGRHEQYF
TGTGCCAGCAGCCCGATGGGACAGGGTCGGCACGAGCAGTACTTC